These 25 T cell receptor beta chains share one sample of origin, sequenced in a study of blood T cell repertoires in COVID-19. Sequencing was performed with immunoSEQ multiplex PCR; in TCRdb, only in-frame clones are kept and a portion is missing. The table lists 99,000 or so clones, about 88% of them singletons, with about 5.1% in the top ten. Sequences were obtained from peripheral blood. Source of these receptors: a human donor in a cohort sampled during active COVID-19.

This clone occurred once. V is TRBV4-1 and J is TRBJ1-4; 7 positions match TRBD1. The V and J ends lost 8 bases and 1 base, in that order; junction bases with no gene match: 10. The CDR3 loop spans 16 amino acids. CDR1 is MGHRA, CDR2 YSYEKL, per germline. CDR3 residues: CASRKRQGKTNEKLFF. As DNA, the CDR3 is TGCGCCAGCCGCAAAAGACAGGGAAAAACTAATGAAAAACTGTTTTTT.

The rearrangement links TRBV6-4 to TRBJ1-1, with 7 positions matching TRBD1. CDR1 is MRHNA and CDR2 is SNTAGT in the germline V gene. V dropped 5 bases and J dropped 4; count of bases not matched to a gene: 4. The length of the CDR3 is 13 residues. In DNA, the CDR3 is TGTGCCAGCAGTAACAGGGGCGGCACTGAAGCTTTCTTT. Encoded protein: CASSNRGGTEAFF.

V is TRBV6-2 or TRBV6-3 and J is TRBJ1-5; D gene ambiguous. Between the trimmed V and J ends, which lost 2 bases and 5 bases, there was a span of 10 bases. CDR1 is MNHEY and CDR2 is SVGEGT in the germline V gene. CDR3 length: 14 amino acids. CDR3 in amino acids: CASSYRGQYQPQHF. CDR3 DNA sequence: TGTGCCAGCAGTTACCGCGGCCAATATCAGCCCCAGCATTTT.

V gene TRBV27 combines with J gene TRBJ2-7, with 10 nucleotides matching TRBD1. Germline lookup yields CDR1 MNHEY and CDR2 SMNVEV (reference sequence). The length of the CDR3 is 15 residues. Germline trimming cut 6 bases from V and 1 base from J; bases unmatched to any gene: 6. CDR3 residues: CASSTWGQGSYEQYF. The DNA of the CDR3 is TGTGCCAGCAGCACTTGGGGACAGGGGTCCTACGAGCAGTACTTC.

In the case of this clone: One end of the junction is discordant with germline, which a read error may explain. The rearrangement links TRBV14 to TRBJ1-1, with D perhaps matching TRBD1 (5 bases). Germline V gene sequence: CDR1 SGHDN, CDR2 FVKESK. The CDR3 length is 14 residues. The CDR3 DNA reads TGTGCCAGCAGCTCCCGGGCCGACAGCCCCGCTGTCCTCTTT. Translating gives CASSSRADSPAVLF.

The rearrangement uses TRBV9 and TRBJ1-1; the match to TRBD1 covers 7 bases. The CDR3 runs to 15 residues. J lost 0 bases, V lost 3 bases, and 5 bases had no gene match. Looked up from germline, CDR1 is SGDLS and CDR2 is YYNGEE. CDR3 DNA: TGTGCCAGCAGCGGCAGGGGGACAGTGAACACTGAAGCTTTCTTT. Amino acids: CASSGRGTVNTEAFF.

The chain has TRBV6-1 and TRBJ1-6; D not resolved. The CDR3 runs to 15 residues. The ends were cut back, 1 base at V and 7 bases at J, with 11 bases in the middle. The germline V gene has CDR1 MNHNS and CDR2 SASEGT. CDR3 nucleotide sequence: TGTGCCAGCAGTGAAGTTACAGAAGGAAATTCACCCCTCCACTTT. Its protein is CASSEVTEGNSPLHF.

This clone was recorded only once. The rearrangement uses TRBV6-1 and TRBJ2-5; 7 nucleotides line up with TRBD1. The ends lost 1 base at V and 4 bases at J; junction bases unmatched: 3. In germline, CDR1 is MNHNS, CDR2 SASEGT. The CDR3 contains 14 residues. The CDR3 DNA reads TGTGCCAGCAGTGAAGTGGGACAGTCAGAGACCCAGTACTTC. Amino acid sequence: CASSEVGQSETQYF.

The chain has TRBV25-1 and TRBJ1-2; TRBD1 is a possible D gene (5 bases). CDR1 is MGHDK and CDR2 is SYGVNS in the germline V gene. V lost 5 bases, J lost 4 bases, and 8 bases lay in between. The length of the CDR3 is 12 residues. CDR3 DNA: TGTGCCAGCAGTAAAGGGGCCTATGGCTACACCTTC. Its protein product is CASSKGAYGYTF.

Here the CDR3 DNA reads TGTGCCAGCAGCCAAGGGGGCGGCGGGGGGCAGGGAGATACGCAGTATTTT. Translating it yields CASSQGGGGGQGDTQYF. The rearrangement joins TRBV3-1 (or the pseudogene TRBV3-2) to TRBJ2-3; TRBD2 agrees at 8 bases. J lost 5 bases, V lost 1 base, and 11 bases had no gene match. Germline V gene lookup returns CDR1 LGHDT and CDR2 YNNKEL (reference sequence). The CDR3 loop spans 17 amino acids.

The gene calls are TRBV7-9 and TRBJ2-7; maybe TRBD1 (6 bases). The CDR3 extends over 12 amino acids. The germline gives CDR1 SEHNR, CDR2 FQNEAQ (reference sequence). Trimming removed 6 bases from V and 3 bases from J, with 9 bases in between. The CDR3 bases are TGTGCCAGCAGACAGGGAAACTACGAGCAGTACTTC. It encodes CASRQGNYEQYF.

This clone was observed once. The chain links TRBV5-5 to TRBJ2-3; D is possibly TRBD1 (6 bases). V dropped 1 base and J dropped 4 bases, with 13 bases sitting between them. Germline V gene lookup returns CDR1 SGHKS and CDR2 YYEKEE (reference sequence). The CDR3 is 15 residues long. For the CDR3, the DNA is TGTGCCAGCAGCTTGTGGGGACAAAACCCAGATACGCAGTATTTT. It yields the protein CASSLWGQNPDTQYF. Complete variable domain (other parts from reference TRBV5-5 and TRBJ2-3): DAGVTQSPTHLIKTRGQQVTLRCSPISGHKSVSWYQQVLGQGPQFIFQYYEKEERGRGNFPDRFSARQFPNYSSELNVNALLLGDSALYLCASSLWGQNPDTQYFGPGTRLTVL.

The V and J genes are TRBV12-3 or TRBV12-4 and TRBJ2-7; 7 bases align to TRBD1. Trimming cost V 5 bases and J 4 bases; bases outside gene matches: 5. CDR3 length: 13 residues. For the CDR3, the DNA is TGTGCCAGCAGTCACCGGGACAGATACGAGCAGTACTTC. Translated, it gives CASSHRDRYEQYF.

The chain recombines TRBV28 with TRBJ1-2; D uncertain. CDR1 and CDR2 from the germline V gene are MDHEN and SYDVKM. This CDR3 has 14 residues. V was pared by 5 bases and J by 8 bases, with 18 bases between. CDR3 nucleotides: TGTGCCAGCAGTCACTATCTTGGCGGGCGCGGCTACACCTTC. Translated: CASSHYLGGRGYTF.

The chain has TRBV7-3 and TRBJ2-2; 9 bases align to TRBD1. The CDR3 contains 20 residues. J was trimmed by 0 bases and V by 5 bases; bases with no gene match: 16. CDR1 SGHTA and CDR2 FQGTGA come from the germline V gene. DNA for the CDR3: TGTGCCAGCAGCCAACACGATCAGTTGGACAGGGGCCCGAACACCGGGGAGCTGTTTTTT. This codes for CASSQHDQLDRGPNTGELFF.

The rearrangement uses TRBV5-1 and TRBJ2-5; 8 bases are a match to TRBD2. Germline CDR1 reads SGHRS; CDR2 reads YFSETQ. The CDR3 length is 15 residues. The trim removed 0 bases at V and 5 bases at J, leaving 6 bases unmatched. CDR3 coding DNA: TGCGCCAGCAGCTTGGAAGCGGGAGATTTTGAGACCCAGTACTTC. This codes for CASSLEAGDFETQYF.

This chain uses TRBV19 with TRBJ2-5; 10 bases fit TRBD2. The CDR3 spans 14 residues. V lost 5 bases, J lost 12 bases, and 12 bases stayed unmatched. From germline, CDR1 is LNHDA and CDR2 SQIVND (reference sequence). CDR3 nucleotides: TGTGCCAGTAGTCTCGGGACTAGCGCCATCCCTGAGTACTTC. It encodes CASSLGTSAIPEYF.

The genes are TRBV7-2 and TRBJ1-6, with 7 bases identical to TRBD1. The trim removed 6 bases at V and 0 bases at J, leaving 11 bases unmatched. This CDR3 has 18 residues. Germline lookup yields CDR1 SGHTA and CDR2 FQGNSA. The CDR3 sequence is CASSSTGTDSSYNSPLHF. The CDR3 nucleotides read TGTGCCAGCAGTTCCACCGGGACAGATAGCTCCTATAATTCACCCCTCCACTTT.

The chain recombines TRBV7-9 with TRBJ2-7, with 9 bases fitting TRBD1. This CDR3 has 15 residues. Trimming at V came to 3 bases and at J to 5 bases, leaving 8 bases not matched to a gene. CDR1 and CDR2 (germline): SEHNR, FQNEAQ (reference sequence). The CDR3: CASSFPGQGLNEQYF. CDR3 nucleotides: TGTGCCAGCAGCTTTCCGGGACAGGGTCTGAACGAGCAGTACTTC.

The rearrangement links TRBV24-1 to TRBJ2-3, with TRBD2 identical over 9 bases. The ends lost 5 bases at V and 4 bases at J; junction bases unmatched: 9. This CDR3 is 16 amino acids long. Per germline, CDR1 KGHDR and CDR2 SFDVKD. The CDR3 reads CATSGSLAGNSDTQYF. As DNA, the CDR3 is TGTGCCACCAGTGGCTCCCTAGCGGGGAACTCAGATACGCAGTATTTT.

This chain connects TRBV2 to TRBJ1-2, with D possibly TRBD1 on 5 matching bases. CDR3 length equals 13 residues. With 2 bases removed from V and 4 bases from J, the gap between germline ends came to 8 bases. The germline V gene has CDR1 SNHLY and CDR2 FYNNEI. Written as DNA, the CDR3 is TGTGCCAGCAGTGAAAGGACATTCTATGGCTACACCTTC. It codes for CASSERTFYGYTF.

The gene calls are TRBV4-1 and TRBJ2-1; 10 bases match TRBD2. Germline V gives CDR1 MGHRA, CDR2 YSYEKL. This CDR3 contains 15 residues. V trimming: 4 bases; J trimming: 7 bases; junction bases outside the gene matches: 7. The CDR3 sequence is CASSLSSGRGNEQFF. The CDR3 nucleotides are TGCGCCAGCAGCCTTTCTAGCGGGAGAGGGAATGAGCAGTTCTTC.

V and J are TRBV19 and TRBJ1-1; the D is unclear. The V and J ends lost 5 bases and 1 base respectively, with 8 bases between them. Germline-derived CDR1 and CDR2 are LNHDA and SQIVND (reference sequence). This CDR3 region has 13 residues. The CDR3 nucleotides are TGTGCCAGTAGTTCGAACGGGAACACTGAAGCTTTCTTT. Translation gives CASSSNGNTEAFF.

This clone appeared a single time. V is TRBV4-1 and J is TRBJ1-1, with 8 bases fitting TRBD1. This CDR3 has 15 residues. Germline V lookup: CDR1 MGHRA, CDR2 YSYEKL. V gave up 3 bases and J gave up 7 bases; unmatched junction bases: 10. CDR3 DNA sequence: TGCGCCAGCAGCCAGGGTGGACAGGGAACCCATGAAGCTTTCTTT. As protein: CASSQGGQGTHEAFF.

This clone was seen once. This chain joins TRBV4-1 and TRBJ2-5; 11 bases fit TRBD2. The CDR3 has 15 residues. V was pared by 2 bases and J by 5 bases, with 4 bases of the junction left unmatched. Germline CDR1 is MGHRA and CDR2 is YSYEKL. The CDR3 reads CASSQPGLAVETQYF. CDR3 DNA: TGCGCCAGCAGCCAACCGGGACTAGCGGTTGAGACCCAGTACTTC.